Each of the 27 T cell receptor beta chains below was sequenced from the same sample in a study of T cells after yellow fever vaccination. TCRdb independently ran MiXCR on the 5' RACE reads; one entry per CDR3 protein. The table has some 350,000 distinct CDR3 sequences, almost 4% seen once. The specimen comprised PBMCs, sampled 5 days after the yellow fever booster vaccination. Receptors were obtained from a man between 18 and 29 years old who received the YFV17D yellow fever vaccine.

This clonotype appeared many times. The chain uses TRBV4-2 and TRBJ2-7; 7 bases are a match to TRBD1. J lost 3 bases, V lost 0 bases, and 14 bases had no gene match. Germline loops: CDR1 LGHNA, CDR2 YNFKEQ. The CDR3 is 18 amino acids. In nucleotides, the CDR3 is TGTGCCAGCAGCCAAGAACGCTGGGGACAGAGCCAAAGCTACGAGCAGTACTTC. Protein product: CASSQERWGQSQSYEQYF.

The gene calls are TRBV6-1 and TRBJ1-1, with D unclear. CDR3 size: 10 residues. The germline V gene has CDR1 MNHNS and CDR2 SASEGT. Trimming pared 10 bases from V and 6 bases from J, leaving 9 bases between. Here the CDR3 reads CATSLAEAFF. The CDR3 DNA follows: TGTGCCACGTCGTTGGCTGAAGCTTTCTTT.

CDR3 in DNA: TGTGCCAGCAGTTTATTTCGCGGGGGGGACCTCGACACCGGGGAGCTGTTTTTT. This sequence encodes CASSLFRGGDLDTGELFF. The rearrangement joins TRBV12-3 or TRBV12-4 to TRBJ2-2; 9 bases are shared with TRBD2. The J segment lost 3 bases and the V segment lost 2 bases, leaving 10 bases of the junction unmatched. CDR3 size: 18 residues.

This chain uses TRBV7-2 with TRBJ2-5; the D gene is possibly TRBD2 (6 bases). Per the germline V gene, CDR1 is SGHTA and CDR2 is FQGNSA. The CDR3 is made up of 16 amino acids. V shed 0 bases and J shed 4 bases, with 15 bases lying between them. CDR3 sequence: CASSLASGGGRETQYF. The CDR3 DNA sequence: TGTGCCAGCAGCTTAGCATCCGGGGGAGGTCGAGAGACCCAGTACTTC.

This clonotype came up a few times. The CDR3 bases are TGTGCCAGCAGCCCACGACAGGGAATAGGCTATGGCTACACCTTC. Amino acid sequence: CASSPRQGIGYGYTF. The J gene is TRBJ1-2, the V gene TRBV7-2; 7 nucleotides agree with TRBD1. Germline-derived CDR1 and CDR2 are SGHTA and FQGNSA. The CDR3 contains 15 residues. The V gene end was trimmed by 5 bases and the J gene end by 4 bases; junction bases not matched to a gene: 10. Combining the CDR3 with reference TRBV7-2 and TRBJ1-2 gives the whole variable domain GAGVSQSPSNKVTEKGKDVELRCDPISGHTALYWYRQSLGQGLEFLIYFQGNSAPDKSGLPSDRFSAERTGGSVSTLTIQRTQQEDSAVYLCASSPRQGIGYGYTFGSGTRLTVV.

This clonotype appeared many times. The chain links TRBV7-3 to TRBJ2-3; the D is unclear. Trimming shortened V by 5 bases and J by 2 bases, and 14 bases separated the two germline ends. Germline CDR1 is SGHTA and CDR2 is FQGTGA. This CDR3 spans 15 amino acids. In DNA form, the CDR3 reads TGTGCCAGCAGCCCACGGCGAGCTAACACAGATACGCAGTATTTT. Protein sequence: CASSPRRANTDTQYF.

V gene TRBV5-1 combines with J gene TRBJ1-1; 8 positions match TRBD1. Germline V CDR1 and CDR2: SGHRS, YFSETQ. The length of the CDR3 is 14 residues. The junction had 7 bases not matched to a gene; V was cut back by 7 bases and J by 2 bases. The CDR3 is CASCAGTGNTEAFF. CDR3 in DNA: TGCGCCAGCTGCGCAGGGACAGGAAACACTGAAGCTTTCTTT.

This clonotype was counted a few times. The rearrangement links TRBV11-2 to TRBJ2-3; 11 bases map to TRBD2. Losses at the gene ends were 6 bases for V and 4 bases for J; bases not matched to a gene: 3. The CDR3 loop spans 14 amino acids. Germline CDR1 reads SGHAT; CDR2 reads FQNNGV. The CDR3 is CASRGTSGADTQYF. The CDR3 nucleotides read TGTGCCAGCAGGGGGACTAGCGGTGCAGATACGCAGTATTTT.

This clonotype was detected a few times. The chain joins TRBV4-1 to TRBJ2-7; 7 bases map to TRBD1. V dropped 2 bases and J dropped 12; count of bases not matched to a gene: 7. The CDR3 loop spans 12 amino acids. From germline, CDR1 is MGHRA and CDR2 YSYEKL. CDR3 region: CASSQPQGVRYF. The CDR3 DNA reads TGCGCCAGCAGCCAACCCCAGGGGGTGCGGTACTTC.

This clonotype was picked up many times. This chain uses TRBV20-1 with TRBJ1-1; D gene uncertain. CDR1 is DFQATT and CDR2 is SNEGSKA in the germline V gene (reference sequence). This CDR3 contains 11 residues. V lost 3 bases to trimming and J lost 4 bases, with 6 bases between them. Here the CDR3 reads CSASGLTEAFF. CDR3 DNA sequence: TGCAGTGCTAGCGGGCTCACTGAAGCTTTCTTT.

This clonotype was counted a few times. The CDR3 DNA sequence: TGCGCCAGCAGCCAATTCTCTAAGGAGGGCTACACCTTC. Translating gives CASSQFSKEGYTF. The V gene is TRBV4-1, the J gene TRBJ1-2, with no clear D. With 2 bases removed from V and 8 bases from J, the gap between germline ends came to 12 bases. The CDR3 is made up of 13 amino acids. Germline CDR1 is MGHRA and CDR2 is YSYEKL.

This clonotype has just a few counts. The rearrangement uses TRBV6-5 and TRBJ1-1, with TRBD1 as a possible D gene (5 bases). The V gene's germline CDR1 is MNHEY and CDR2 SVGAGI. Trimming shortened V by 7 bases and J by 1 base, and 13 bases separated the two germline ends. The CDR3 loop spans 14 amino acids. CDR3 sequence (DNA): TGTGCCAGCATTTCCCAACAGGCGAACACTGAAGCTTTCTTT. Its translation: CASISQQANTEAFF.

This clonotype was seen a few times. This chain links TRBV20-1 with TRBJ1-1; D uncertain. The CDR3 sequence is 11 residues long. The V end was cut by 0 bases, the J end by 5 bases, with 4 bases between. CDR1 is DFQATT, CDR2 SNEGSKA, per germline (reference sequence). CDR3 in DNA: TGCAGTGCTAGAGAGGGGACTGAAGCTTTCTTT. Translation gives CSAREGTEAFF.

In this sample, this clonotype turned up a few times. This chain joins TRBV12-5 and TRBJ1-3; the D gene is possibly TRBD1 (5 bases). V lost 6 bases and J lost 2, with 11 bases in between. The CDR3 is 14 amino acids. Germline V lookup: CDR1 LGHNT, CDR2 FRNRAP. CDR3 in amino acids: CASGPAGAGNTIYF. The CDR3 DNA is TGTGCTAGTGGCCCTGCGGGGGCTGGAAACACCATATATTTT.

In this sample, this clonotype turned up many times. This chain joins TRBV20-1 and TRBJ1-2; D is unresolved. The CDR3 is 13 amino acids. Looked up from germline, CDR1 is DFQATT and CDR2 is SNEGSKA (reference sequence). V was pared by 6 bases and J by 6 bases, with 17 bases between. CDR3 sequence: CSALMGRTDGYTF. The CDR3 DNA reads TGCAGTGCCCTGATGGGGAGGACGGATGGCTACACCTTC.

The chain has TRBV7-3 and TRBJ1-2; 10 bases are a match to TRBD1. Trimming at V came to 5 bases and at J to 6 bases, leaving 6 bases not matched to a gene. Looked up from germline, CDR1 is SGHTA and CDR2 is FQGTGA. The CDR3 extends over 14 amino acids. The DNA for the CDR3 is TGTGCCAGCAGCCCCGGACAGGGGGGTAATGGCTACACCTTC. It specifies CASSPGQGGNGYTF.

This clonotype was detected only a few times. This chain links TRBV5-1 with TRBJ1-1; D call uncertain. Germline V gene sequence: CDR1 SGHRS, CDR2 YFSETQ. Trimming shortened V by 4 bases and J by 5 bases, and 12 bases separated the two germline ends. The CDR3 length is 13 residues. CDR3 coding DNA: TGCGCCAGCAGCCCCGAACCCGTTACTGAAGCTTTCTTT. It translates to CASSPEPVTEAFF.

This clonotype was counted only a few times. The V gene is TRBV6-6, the J gene TRBJ1-5; D is uncertain. V lost 6 bases and J 6 bases, leaving 15 bases between the germline ends. In germline, CDR1 is MNHNY, CDR2 SVGAGI (reference sequence). This CDR3 is 14 amino acids long. The CDR3 loop is CASSRGMESQPQHF. CDR3 nucleotides: TGTGCCAGCAGCCGTGGGATGGAGTCTCAGCCCCAGCATTTT.

This clonotype was detected ten times or more. The V and J genes are TRBV3-1 and TRBJ1-6, with D unresolved. V was shortened by 2 bases and J by 5 bases, with 10 bases between the two germline ends. CDR3 length: 15 residues. Germline CDR1 is LGHDT and CDR2 is YNNKEL (reference sequence). The CDR3 bases are TGTGCCAGCAGCCAAAGGCAACGAGATAATTCACCCCTCCACTTT. The encoded protein is CASSQRQRDNSPLHF.

This clonotype was seen a handful of times. The chain is built from TRBV20-1 and TRBJ1-2; D gene ambiguous. Germline V CDR1 and CDR2: DFQATT, SNEGSKA (reference sequence). V dropped 0 bases and J dropped 7 bases, with 18 bases sitting between them. The CDR3 consists of 15 residues. The CDR3 DNA sequence: TGCAGTGCTAGAGATGGTACGGGAAATTTCGGTGGCTACACCTTC. It translates to CSARDGTGNFGGYTF.

This clonotype was recorded many times. This rearrangement joins TRBV20-1 to TRBJ2-3; a weak D match, TRBD2 (6 bases). CDR1 is DFQATT and CDR2 is SNEGSKA in the germline V gene (reference sequence). Trimming stripped 1 base from V and 8 bases from J, with 16 bases between. The CDR3 extends over 14 amino acids. This CDR3 reads CSARGGGPKSTQYF. CDR3 DNA sequence: TGCAGTGCTAGAGGAGGAGGGCCGAAGAGTACGCAGTATTTT.

This clonotype was counted only a few times. The rearrangement links TRBV5-6 to TRBJ2-5; D may be TRBD1 (5 bases). The V gene lost 2 bases and the J gene lost 4 bases, with 15 bases spanning the gap. Germline CDR1 SGHDT, CDR2 YYEEEE. The CDR3 length is 15 residues. CDR3 DNA: TGTGCCAGCAGCTTTCAGGGAAGTAATACAGAGACCCAGTACTTC. The encoded protein is CASSFQGSNTETQYF. Variable domain in full (rest from reference TRBV5-6 and TRBJ2-5): DAGVTQSPTHLIKTRGQQVTLRCSPKSGHDTVSWYQQALGQGPQFIFQYYEEEERQRGNFPDRFSGHQFPNYSSELNVNALLLGDSALYLCASSFQGSNTETQYFGPGTRLLVL.

The sample holds many counts of this clonotype. Mismatch with germline at one junction end may stem from a read error. J is TRBJ2-5 and V is TRBV7-9; 12 nucleotides line up with TRBD2. The CDR3 is 14 residues long. Germline CDR1 reads SEHNR; CDR2 reads FQNEAQ (reference sequence). DNA for the CDR3: TGTGCCAGCAGCCTAGCGGGGGGGCCGGAGACCCAGTACTTC. Amino acid sequence: CASSLAGGPETQYF.

The chain uses TRBV12-3 or TRBV12-4 and TRBJ2-5; tentative D call: TRBD1 (6 bases). The CDR3 is 13 residues long. V was clipped by 6 bases and J by 4 bases, with 12 bases between them. The CDR3 DNA is TGTGCCAGCAGATATCAGGGGAGAGAGACCCAGTACTTC. Protein product: CASRYQGRETQYF.

This sequence joins TRBV28 and TRBJ1-1, with D perhaps TRBD1 (6 bases). The CDR3 loop spans 14 amino acids. Trimming shortened V by 5 bases and J by 5 bases, and 15 bases separated the two germline ends. Germline V gives CDR1 MDHEN, CDR2 SYDVKM. The CDR3 sequence: CASSLAGGRTEAFF. The CDR3 DNA follows: TGTGCCAGCAGTCTGGCGGGGGGCAGGACTGAAGCTTTCTTT. Together with reference TRBV28 and TRBJ1-1, the CDR3 gives the full variable domain: DVKVTQSSRYLVKRTGEKVFLECVQDMDHENMFWYRQDPGLGLRLIYFSYDVKMKEKGDIPEGYSVSREKKERFSLILESASTNQTSMYLCASSLAGGRTEAFFGQGTRLTVV.

This clonotype occurred many times. The chain has TRBV7-2 and TRBJ2-7, with a tentative D call TRBD2 (5 bases). The V gene lost 5 bases and the J gene lost 0 bases, with 14 bases spanning the gap. The CDR3 is 15 residues long. CDR1 SGHTA and CDR2 FQGNSA come from the germline V gene. CDR3 nucleotide sequence: TGTGCCAGCAGCCCCATTGGCGGGCCCTCCTACGAGCAGTACTTC. Translating it yields CASSPIGGPSYEQYF.

This clonotype showed up many times. V usage is TRBV6-5 and J usage is TRBJ1-1; 8 bases are shared with TRBD1. V dropped 5 bases and J dropped 0; count of bases not matched to a gene: 2. Germline V gene lookup returns CDR1 MNHEY and CDR2 SVGAGI. The CDR3 totals 14 residues. The DNA for the CDR3 is TGTGCCAGCAGTGGCAGGGGGCTGAACACTGAAGCTTTCTTT. Its protein is CASSGRGLNTEAFF.